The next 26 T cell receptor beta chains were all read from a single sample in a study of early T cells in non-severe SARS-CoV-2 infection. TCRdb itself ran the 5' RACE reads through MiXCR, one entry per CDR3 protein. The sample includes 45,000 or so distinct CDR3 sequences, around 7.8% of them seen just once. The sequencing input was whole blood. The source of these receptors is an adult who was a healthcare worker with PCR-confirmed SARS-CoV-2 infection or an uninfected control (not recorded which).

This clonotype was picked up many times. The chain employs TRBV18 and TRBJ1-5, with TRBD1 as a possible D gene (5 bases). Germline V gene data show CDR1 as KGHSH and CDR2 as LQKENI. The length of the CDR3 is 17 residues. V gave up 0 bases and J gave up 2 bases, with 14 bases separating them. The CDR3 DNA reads TGTGCCAGCTCACCACCGGGGACCGGGGGGGGCAATCAGCCCCAGCATTTT. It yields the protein CASSPPGTGGGNQPQHF.

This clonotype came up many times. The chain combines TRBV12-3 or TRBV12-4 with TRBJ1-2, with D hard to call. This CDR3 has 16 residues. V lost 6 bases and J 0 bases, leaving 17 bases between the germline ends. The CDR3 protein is CASSPGPQFANYGYTF. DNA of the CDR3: TGTGCCAGCAGCCCCGGACCCCAGTTTGCTAACTATGGCTACACCTTC.

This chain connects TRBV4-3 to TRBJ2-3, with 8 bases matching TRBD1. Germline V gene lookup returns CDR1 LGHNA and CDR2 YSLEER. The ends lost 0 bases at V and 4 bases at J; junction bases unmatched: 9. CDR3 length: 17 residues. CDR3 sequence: CASSQDRQGAYADTQYF. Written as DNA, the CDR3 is TGCGCCAGCAGCCAAGATCGGCAGGGGGCCTACGCAGATACGCAGTATTTT.

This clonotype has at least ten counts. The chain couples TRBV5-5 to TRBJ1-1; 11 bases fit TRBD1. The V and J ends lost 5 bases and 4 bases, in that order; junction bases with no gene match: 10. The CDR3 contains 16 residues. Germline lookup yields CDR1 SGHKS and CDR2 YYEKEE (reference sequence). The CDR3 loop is CASRPSPGTGGTEAFF. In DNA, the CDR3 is TGTGCCAGCAGACCCTCCCCCGGGACAGGGGGCACTGAAGCTTTCTTT.

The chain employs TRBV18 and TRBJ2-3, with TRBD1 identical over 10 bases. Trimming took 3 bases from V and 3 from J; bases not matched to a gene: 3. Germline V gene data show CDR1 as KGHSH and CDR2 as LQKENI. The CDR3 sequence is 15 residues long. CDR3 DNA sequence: TGTGCCAGCTCACCTCCGGGACAGGGGACAGATACGCAGTATTTT. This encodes CASSPPGQGTDTQYF.

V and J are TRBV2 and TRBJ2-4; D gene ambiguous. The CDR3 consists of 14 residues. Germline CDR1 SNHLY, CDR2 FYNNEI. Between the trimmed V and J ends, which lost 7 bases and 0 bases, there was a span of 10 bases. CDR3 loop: CASIGTQAKNIQYF. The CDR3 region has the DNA TGTGCCAGCATAGGCACCCAAGCCAAAAACATTCAGTACTTC.

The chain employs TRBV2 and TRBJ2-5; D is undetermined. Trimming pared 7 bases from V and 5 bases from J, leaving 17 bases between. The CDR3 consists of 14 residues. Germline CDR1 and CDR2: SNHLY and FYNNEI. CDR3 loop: CASIYGEGPETQYF. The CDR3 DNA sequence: TGTGCCAGCATATATGGGGAAGGGCCCGAGACCCAGTACTTC. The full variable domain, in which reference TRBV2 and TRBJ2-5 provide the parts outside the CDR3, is EPEVTQTPSHQVTQMGQEVILRCVPISNHLYFYWYRQILGQKVEFLVSFYNNEISEKSEIFDDQFSVERPDGSNFTLKIRSTKLEDSAMYFCASIYGEGPETQYFGPGTRLLVL.

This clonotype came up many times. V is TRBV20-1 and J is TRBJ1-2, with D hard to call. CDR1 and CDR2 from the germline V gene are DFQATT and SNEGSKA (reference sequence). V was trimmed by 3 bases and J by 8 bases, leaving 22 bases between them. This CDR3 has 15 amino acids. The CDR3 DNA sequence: TGCAGTGCTAGCCGGAATGGGCTCCCACCTCGGGGCTACACCTTC. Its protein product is CSASRNGLPPRGYTF.

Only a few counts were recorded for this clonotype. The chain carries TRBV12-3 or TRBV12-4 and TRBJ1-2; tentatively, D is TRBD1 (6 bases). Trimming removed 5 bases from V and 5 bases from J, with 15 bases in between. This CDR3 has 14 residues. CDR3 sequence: CASSPTGGRYGYTF. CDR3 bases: TGTGCCAGCAGTCCAACCGGGGGCAGATATGGCTACACCTTC.

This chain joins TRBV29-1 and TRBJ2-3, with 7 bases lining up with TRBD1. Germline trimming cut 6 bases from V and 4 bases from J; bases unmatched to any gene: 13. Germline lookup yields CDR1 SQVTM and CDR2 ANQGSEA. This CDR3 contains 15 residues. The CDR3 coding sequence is TGCAGCGTCTTCGGCCTCCACAGGGGCCCAGATACGCAGTATTTT. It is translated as CSVFGLHRGPDTQYF.

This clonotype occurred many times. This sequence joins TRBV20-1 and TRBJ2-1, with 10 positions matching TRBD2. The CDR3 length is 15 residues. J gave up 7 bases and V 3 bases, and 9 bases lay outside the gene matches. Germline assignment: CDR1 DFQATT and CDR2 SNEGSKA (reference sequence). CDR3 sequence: CSARVSSGGGNEQFF. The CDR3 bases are TGCAGTGCTAGGGTATCTAGCGGGGGTGGAAATGAGCAGTTCTTC.

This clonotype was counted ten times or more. The CDR3 DNA sequence: TGCAGCGTTGGAAGCGGGGGGCAGAACACTGAAGCTTTCTTT. Translation: CSVGSGGQNTEAFF. This rearrangement joins TRBV29-1 to TRBJ1-1, with a weak D call TRBD1 (6 bases). The CDR3 totals 14 residues. Germline CDR1 is SQVTM and CDR2 is ANQGSEA. The ends were cut back, 4 bases at V and 1 base at J, with 13 bases in the middle.

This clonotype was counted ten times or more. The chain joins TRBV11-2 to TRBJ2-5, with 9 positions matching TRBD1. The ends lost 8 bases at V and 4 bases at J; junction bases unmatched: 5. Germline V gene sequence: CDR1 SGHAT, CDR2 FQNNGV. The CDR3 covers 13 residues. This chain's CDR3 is CASHRGLGETQYF. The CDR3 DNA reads TGTGCCAGCCACAGGGGGCTAGGAGAGACCCAGTACTTC.

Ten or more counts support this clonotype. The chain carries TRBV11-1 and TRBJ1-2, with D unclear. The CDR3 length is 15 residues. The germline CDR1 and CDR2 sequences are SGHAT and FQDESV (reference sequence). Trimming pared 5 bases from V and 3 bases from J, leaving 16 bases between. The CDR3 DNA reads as TGTGCCAGCAGCACCGGAGCGTTGGACTACTATGGCTACACCTTC. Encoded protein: CASSTGALDYYGYTF. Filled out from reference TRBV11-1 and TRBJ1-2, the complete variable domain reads EAEVAQSPRYKITEKSQAVAFWCDPISGHATLYWYRQILGQGPELLVQFQDESVVDDSQLPKDRFSAERLKGVDSTLKIQPAELGDSAMYLCASSTGALDYYGYTFGSGTRLTVV.

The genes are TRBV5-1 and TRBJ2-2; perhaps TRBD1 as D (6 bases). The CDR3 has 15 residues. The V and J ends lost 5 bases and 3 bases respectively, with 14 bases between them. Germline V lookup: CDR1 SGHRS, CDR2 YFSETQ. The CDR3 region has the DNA TGCGCCAGCAGTGGTAACCCAGGGGACACCGGGGAGCTGTTTTTT. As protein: CASSGNPGDTGELFF.

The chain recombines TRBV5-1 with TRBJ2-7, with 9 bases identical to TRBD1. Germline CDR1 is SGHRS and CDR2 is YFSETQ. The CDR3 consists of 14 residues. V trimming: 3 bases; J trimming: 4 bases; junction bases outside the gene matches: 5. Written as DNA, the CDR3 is TGCGCCAGCAGCTCCGGGACAGGGCAGTACGAGCAGTACTTC. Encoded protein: CASSSGTGQYEQYF.

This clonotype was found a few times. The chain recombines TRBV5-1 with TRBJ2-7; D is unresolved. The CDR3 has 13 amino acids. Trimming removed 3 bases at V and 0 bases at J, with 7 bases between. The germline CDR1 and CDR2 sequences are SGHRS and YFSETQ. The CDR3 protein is CASSWSASYEQYF. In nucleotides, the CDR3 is TGCGCCAGCAGCTGGTCAGCCTCCTACGAGCAGTACTTC.

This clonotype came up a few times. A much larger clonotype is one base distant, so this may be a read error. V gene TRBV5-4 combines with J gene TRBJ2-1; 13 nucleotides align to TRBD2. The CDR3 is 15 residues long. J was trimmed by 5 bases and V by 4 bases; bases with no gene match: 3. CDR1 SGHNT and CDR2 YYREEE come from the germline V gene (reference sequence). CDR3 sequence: CASSRGLAGDNEQFF. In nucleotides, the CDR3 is TGTGCCAGCAGCCGAGGACTAGCGGGGGACAATGAGCAGTTCTTC. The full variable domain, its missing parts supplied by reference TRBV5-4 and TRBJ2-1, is ETGVTQSPTHLIKTRGQQVTLRCSSQSGHNTVSWYQQALGQGPQFIFQYYREEENGRGNFPPRFSGLQFPNYSSELNVNALELDDSALYLCASSRGLAGDNEQFFGPGTRLTVL.

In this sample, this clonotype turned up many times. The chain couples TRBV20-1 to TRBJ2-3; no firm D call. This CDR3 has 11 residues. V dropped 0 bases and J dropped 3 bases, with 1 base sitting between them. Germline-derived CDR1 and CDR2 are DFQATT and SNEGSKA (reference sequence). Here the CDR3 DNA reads TGCAGTGCTAGAGAAACAGATACGCAGTATTTT. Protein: CSARETDTQYF.

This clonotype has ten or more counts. The CDR3 here is CASSFFLRNLNTEAFF. Here the CDR3 DNA reads TGCGCCAGCAGCTTTTTCTTGAGGAACTTGAACACTGAAGCTTTCTTT. The chain is built from TRBV5-1 and TRBJ1-1; D uncertain. V lost 2 bases, J lost 0 bases, and 14 bases lay in between. Germline V gives CDR1 SGHRS, CDR2 YFSETQ. The CDR3 totals 16 residues.

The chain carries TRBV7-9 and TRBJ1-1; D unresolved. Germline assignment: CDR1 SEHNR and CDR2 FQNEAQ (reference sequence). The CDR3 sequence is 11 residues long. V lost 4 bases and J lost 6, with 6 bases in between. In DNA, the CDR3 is TGTGCCAGCAGCTCAACCGCTGAAGCTTTCTTT. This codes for CASSSTAEAFF. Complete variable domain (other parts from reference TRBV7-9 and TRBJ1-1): DTGVSQNPRHKITKRGQNVTFRCDPISEHNRLYWYRQTLGQGPEFLTYFQNEAQLEKSRLLSDRFSAERPKGSFSTLEIQRTEQGDSAMYLCASSSTAEAFFGQGTRLTVV.

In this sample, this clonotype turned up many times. The CDR3 here is CASSPPGRDEQFF. The DNA for the CDR3 is TGTGCCAGCAGTCCCCCGGGGCGCGATGAGCAGTTCTTC. The V call is TRBV12-3 or TRBV12-4, the J call TRBJ2-1; D could derive from TRBD1 or TRBD2 (5 bases each). Trimming removed 5 bases from V and 8 bases from J, with 13 bases in between. This CDR3 is 13 amino acids long.

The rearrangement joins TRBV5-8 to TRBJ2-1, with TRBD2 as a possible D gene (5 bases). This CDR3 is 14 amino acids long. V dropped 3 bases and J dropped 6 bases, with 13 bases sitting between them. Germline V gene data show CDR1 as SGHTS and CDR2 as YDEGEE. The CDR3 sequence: CASSWTSEGNEQFF. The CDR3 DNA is TGTGCCAGCAGCTGGACCTCCGAGGGCAATGAGCAGTTCTTC. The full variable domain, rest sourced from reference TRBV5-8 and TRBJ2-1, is EAGVTQSPTHLIKTRGQQATLRCSPISGHTSVYWYQQALGLGLQFLLWYDEGEERNRGNFPPRFSGRQFPNYSSELNVNALELEDSALYLCASSWTSEGNEQFFGPGTRLTVL.

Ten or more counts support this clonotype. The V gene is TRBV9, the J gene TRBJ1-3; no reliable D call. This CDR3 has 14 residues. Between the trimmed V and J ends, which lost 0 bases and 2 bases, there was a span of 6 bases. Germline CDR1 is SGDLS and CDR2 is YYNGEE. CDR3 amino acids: CASSVGGAGNTIYF. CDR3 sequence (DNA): TGTGCCAGCAGCGTAGGGGGTGCTGGAAACACCATATATTTT.

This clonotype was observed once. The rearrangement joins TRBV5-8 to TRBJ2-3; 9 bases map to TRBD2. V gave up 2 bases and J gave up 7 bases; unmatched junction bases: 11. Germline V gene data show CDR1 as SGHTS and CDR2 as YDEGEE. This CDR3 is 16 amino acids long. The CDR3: CASSLGAGGLRYTQYF. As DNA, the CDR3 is TGTGCCAGCAGCTTAGGAGCGGGGGGCCTTAGATATACGCAGTATTTT.

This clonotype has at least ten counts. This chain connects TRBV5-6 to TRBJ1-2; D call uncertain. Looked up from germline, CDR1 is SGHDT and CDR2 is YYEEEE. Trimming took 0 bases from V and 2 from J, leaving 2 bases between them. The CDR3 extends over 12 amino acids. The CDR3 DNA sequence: TGTGCCAGCAGCTTGGGGAACTATGGCTACACCTTC. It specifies CASSLGNYGYTF.